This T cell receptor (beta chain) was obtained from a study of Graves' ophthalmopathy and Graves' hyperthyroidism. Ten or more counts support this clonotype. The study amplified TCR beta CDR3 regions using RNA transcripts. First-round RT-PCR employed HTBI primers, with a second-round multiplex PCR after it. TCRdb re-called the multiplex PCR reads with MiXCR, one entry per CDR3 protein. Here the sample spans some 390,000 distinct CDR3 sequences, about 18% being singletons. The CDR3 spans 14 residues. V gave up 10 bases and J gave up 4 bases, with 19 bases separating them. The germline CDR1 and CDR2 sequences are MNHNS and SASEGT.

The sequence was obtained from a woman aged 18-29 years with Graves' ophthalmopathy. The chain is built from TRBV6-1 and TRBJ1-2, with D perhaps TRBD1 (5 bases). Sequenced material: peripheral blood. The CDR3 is CATRRGPERYGYTF. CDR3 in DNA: TGTGCCACCAGGAGGGGCCCAGAGCGCTATGGCTACACCTTC.